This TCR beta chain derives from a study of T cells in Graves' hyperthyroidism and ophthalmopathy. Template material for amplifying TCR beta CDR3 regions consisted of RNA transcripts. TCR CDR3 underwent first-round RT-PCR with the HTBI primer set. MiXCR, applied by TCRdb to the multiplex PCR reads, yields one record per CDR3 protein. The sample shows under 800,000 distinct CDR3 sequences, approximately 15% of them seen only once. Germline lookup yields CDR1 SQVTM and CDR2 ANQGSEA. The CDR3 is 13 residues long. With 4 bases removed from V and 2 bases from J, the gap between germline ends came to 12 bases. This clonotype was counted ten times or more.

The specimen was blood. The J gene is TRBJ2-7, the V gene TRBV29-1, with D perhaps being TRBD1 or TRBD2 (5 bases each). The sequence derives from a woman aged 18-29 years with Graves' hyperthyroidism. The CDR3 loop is CSVGRGVAYEQYF. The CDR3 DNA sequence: TGCAGCGTTGGCCGGGGCGTAGCCTACGAGCAGTACTTC.